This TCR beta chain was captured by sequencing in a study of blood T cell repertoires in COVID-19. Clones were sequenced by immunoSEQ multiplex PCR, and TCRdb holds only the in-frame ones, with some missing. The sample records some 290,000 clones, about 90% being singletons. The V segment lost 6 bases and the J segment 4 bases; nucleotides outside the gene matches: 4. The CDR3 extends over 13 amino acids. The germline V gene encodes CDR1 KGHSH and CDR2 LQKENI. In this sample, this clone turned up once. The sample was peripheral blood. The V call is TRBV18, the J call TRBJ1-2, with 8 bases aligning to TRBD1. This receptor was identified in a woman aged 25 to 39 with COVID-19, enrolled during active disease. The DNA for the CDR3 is TGTGCCAGCTCCGCTGGACAGGGCTATGGCTACACCTTC. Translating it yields CASSAGQGYGYTF.